One and the same sample provided the 23 T cell receptor beta chains below, sequenced in a study of CXCR3 chemokines and chemotherapy response in bladder cancer. Each CDR3 protein gets one entry after TCRdb re-called the PCR reads with MiXCR. The repertoire holds approximately 2,500 distinct CDR3 sequences, 7.4% seen once, with approximately 33% in the top ten. This sample was taken from a patient whose treatment included neoadjuvant chemotherapy. The receptors derive from a human donor with bladder cancer that responded to neoadjuvant chemotherapy.

The genes are TRBV25-1 and TRBJ2-6, with D maybe TRBD2 (7 bases). Germline CDR1 MGHDK, CDR2 SYGVNS. The CDR3 sequence is 17 residues long. With 1 base removed from V and 0 bases from J, the gap between germline ends came to 10 bases. CDR3 coding DNA: TGTGCCAGCAGTGAATGGGGAGGGGGCTCTGGGGCCAACGTCCTGACTTTC. This encodes CASSEWGGGSGANVLTF.

The chain joins TRBV7-3 to TRBJ2-2, with D hard to call. V was pared by 2 bases and J by 4 bases, with 8 bases between. The germline gives CDR1 SGHTA, CDR2 FQGTGA. The CDR3 length is 14 residues. CDR3 nucleotides: TGTGCCAGCAGCTTAGATCATTCCACCGGGGAGCTGTTTTTT. It codes for CASSLDHSTGELFF.

By proportion, this clonotype is large. The chain has TRBV10-3 and TRBJ2-3, with 10 bases fitting TRBD1. CDR1 is ENHRY, CDR2 SYGVKD, per germline. The CDR3 is 10 residues long. V lost 10 bases to trimming and J lost 11 bases; unmatched junction nucleotides: 3. The CDR3 DNA reads as TGTGCCACCGGACAGGGGGAGCAGTATTTT. Its protein product is CATGQGEQYF.

This clonotype has at least ten counts. The gene calls are TRBV19 and TRBJ2-2; no reliable D call. CDR3 length equals 14 residues. Trimming left V 10 bases short and J 0 bases short, with 12 bases between. Germline V gene data show CDR1 as LNHDA and CDR2 as SQIVND (reference sequence). The CDR3 reads CATRDSSNTGELFF. DNA for the CDR3: TGTGCCACCAGAGACTCCTCGAACACCGGGGAGCTGTTTTTT.

This clonotype counts as medium-sized. V is TRBV28 and J is TRBJ1-6; 7 bases align to TRBD1. Unmatched junction bases numbered 10, after V lost 5 bases and J lost 9 bases. The CDR3 has 15 amino acids. The germline CDR1 and CDR2 sequences are MDHEN and SYDVKM. CDR3 region: CASSQADRASSPLHF. The CDR3, as DNA: TGTGCCAGCAGTCAAGCCGACAGGGCTTCTTCACCCCTCCACTTT.

This clonotype has ten or more counts. This chain uses TRBV6-1 with TRBJ1-2; D is uncertain. Deletions cut 5 bases from V and 5 bases from J, with 15 bases between. This CDR3 comprises 14 residues. Germline CDR1 MNHNS, CDR2 SASEGT. The CDR3 nucleotides read TGTGCCAGCAGTATTCTGGGAGGAGAGTATGGCTACACCTTC. Protein: CASSILGGEYGYTF.

In DNA form, the CDR3 reads TGCAGTGCTAACCTACCGGGACTAGCTAGCACAGATACGCAGTATTTT. Its protein is CSANLPGLASTDTQYF. This chain joins TRBV20-1 and TRBJ2-3; TRBD2 matches 9 bases. Per the germline V gene, CDR1 is DFQATT and CDR2 is SNEGSKA (reference sequence). The CDR3 runs to 16 residues. Losses at the gene ends were 4 bases for V and 0 bases for J; bases not matched to a gene: 8.

This clonotype is classed as medium-sized. The chain links TRBV12-3 or TRBV12-4 to TRBJ1-5; possibly TRBD1 for D (5 bases). V was shortened by 3 bases and J by 4 bases, with 7 bases between the two germline ends. The CDR3 length is 13 residues. DNA for the CDR3: TGTGCCAGCAGTTTGTCAGGGAATCAGCCCCAGCATTTT. Protein product: CASSLSGNQPQHF.

This clonotype was seen many times. The chain links TRBV30 to TRBJ2-3, with TRBD2 identical over 9 bases. J lost 6 bases, V lost 4 bases, and 8 bases had no gene match. The germline V gene has CDR1 GTSNPN and CDR2 SVGIG (reference sequence). This CDR3 has 14 residues. This CDR3 reads CAWKRGLASDTQYF. The CDR3 nucleotides read TGTGCCTGGAAGAGGGGACTAGCATCTGATACGCAGTATTTT. Combining the CDR3 with reference TRBV30 and TRBJ2-3 gives the whole variable domain SQTIHQWPATLVQPVGSPLSLECTVEGTSNPNLYWYRQAAGRGLQLLFYSVGIGQISSEVPQNLSASRPQDRQFILSSKKLLLSDSGFYLCAWKRGLASDTQYFGPGTRLTVL.

This clonotype was seen at least ten times. The CDR3 protein is CASRAGRGQRETQYF. The CDR3 nucleotides are TGTGCCAGCAGGGCCGGCAGGGGGCAGCGAGAGACCCAGTACTTC. This sequence joins TRBV6-1 and TRBJ2-5; 8 positions match TRBD1. CDR1 is MNHNS, CDR2 SASEGT, per germline. The CDR3 length is 15 residues. J gave up 4 bases and V 6 bases, and 10 bases lay outside the gene matches.

This clonotype was recorded a few times. The CDR3 coding sequence is TGTGCCAGCAGTGAAGGGGGACTGAGCTACGAGCAGTACTTC. It is translated as CASSEGGLSYEQYF. This chain connects TRBV6-1 to TRBJ2-7; the D gene is possibly TRBD2 (6 bases). The CDR3 contains 14 residues. Trimming removed 1 base at V and 3 bases at J, with 10 bases between. Germline CDR1 reads MNHNS; CDR2 reads SASEGT.

This clonotype counts as medium-sized. The chain has TRBV7-2 and TRBJ2-2, with 7 bases fitting TRBD1. Germline loops: CDR1 SGHTA, CDR2 FQGNSA. After removal of 6 bases from V and 0 bases from J, the junction contained 4 bases not matched to a gene. This CDR3 is built from 15 residues. CDR3 DNA: TGTGCCAGCAGTCGACAGGGTACGAACACCGGGGAGCTGTTTTTT. Translating gives CASSRQGTNTGELFF.

There are many counts of this clonotype. The rearrangement joins TRBV30 to TRBJ1-2; D remains ambiguous. V shed 0 bases and J shed 0 bases, with 11 bases lying between them. Germline V gene lookup returns CDR1 GTSNPN and CDR2 SVGIG (reference sequence). This CDR3 region has 15 residues. DNA for the CDR3: TGTGCCTGGAGTGTGAGGGAAAGGTCTAACTATGGCTACACCTTC. It codes for CAWSVRERSNYGYTF. Based on the CDR3 plus reference TRBV30 and TRBJ1-2, the full variable domain is SQTIHQWPATLVQPVGSPLSLECTVEGTSNPNLYWYRQAAGRGLQLLFYSVGIGQISSEVPQNLSASRPQDRQFILSSKKLLLSDSGFYLCAWSVRERSNYGYTFGSGTRLTVV.

Many counts were recorded for this clonotype. The chain joins TRBV19 to TRBJ2-7, with D possibly matching TRBD1 (6 bases). Trimming pared 5 bases from V and 0 bases from J, leaving 14 bases between. The CDR3 is made up of 15 amino acids. Germline V gene sequence: CDR1 LNHDA, CDR2 SQIVND (reference sequence). CDR3 in DNA: TGTGCCAGTAGTTTACACGGACAGTCCTCCTACGAGCAGTACTTC. Translation gives CASSLHGQSSYEQYF.

This clonotype has at least ten counts. At one end, the junction sequence differs from germline, possibly due to a read error. The V gene is TRBV12-3 or TRBV12-4, the J gene TRBJ2-3; 8 nucleotides align to TRBD2. The CDR3 length is 14 residues. DNA of the CDR3: TGTGCCAGCAGCTTAGCGGGAAACACAGATACGCAGTATTTT. The encoded protein is CASSLAGNTDTQYF.

This clonotype came up many times. This chain links TRBV20-1 with TRBJ2-4; TRBD2 aligns across 11 bases. This CDR3 region has 19 residues. The junction had 15 bases not matched to a gene; V was cut back by 4 bases and J by 1 base. CDR1 DFQATT and CDR2 SNEGSKA come from the germline V gene (reference sequence). CDR3 nucleotide sequence: TGCAGTGCTACCCGGGGACTAGCGGACGAGGGTGGGGCCAAAAACATTCAGTACTTC. Residues: CSATRGLADEGGAKNIQYF.

By its share, this clonotype is medium-sized (0.01 to 0.1%). The rearrangement uses TRBV18 and TRBJ2-1, with 7 bases fitting TRBD2. V was clipped by 3 bases and J by 10 bases; unmatched bases: 3. Per the germline V gene, CDR1 is KGHSH and CDR2 is LQKENI. There are 12 residues in the CDR3. This chain's CDR3 is CASSPKAGEQFF. The DNA for the CDR3 is TGTGCCAGCTCACCGAAAGCGGGGGAGCAGTTCTTC.

This clonotype is labeled medium-sized. The chain is built from TRBV30 and TRBJ1-1; D is ambiguous. The germline V and J ends were trimmed by 1 base and 0 bases, with 6 bases remaining between them. The CDR3 length is 13 residues. Germline V gene data show CDR1 as GTSNPN and CDR2 as SVGIG (reference sequence). The CDR3 sequence is CAWSGQMNTEAFF. For the CDR3, the DNA is TGTGCCTGGAGTGGTCAGATGAACACTGAAGCTTTCTTT.

This clonotype is labeled as medium-sized. The chain combines TRBV6-5 with TRBJ2-7; D is possibly TRBD2 (6 bases). The germline V gene encodes CDR1 MNHEY and CDR2 SVGAGI. There are 11 residues in the CDR3. Between the trimmed V and J ends, which lost 4 bases and 9 bases, there was a span of 10 bases. CDR3 DNA sequence: TGTGCCAGCAGTTGGAGGGGCAGGCAGTACTTC. Its translation: CASSWRGRQYF.

Only a few counts were recorded for this clonotype. This chain links TRBV20-1 with TRBJ2-7; 9 bases agree with TRBD2. V trimming: 3 bases; J trimming: 6 bases; junction bases outside the gene matches: 3. From germline, CDR1 is DFQATT and CDR2 SNEGSKA (reference sequence). This CDR3 is built from 12 residues. The CDR3 DNA follows: TGCAGTGCTAGGGGACTAGCAGGCGAGCAGTACTTC. Protein product: CSARGLAGEQYF.

This clonotype counts as medium-sized. The chain carries TRBV6-1 and TRBJ2-7, with TRBD2 as a possible D gene (6 bases). The CDR3 extends over 14 amino acids. CDR1 MNHNS and CDR2 SASEGT come from the germline V gene. V lost 7 bases and J lost 4, with 17 bases in between. The CDR3 region has the DNA TGTGCCAGCACTCGGGGTAGCGGTTCTTACGAGCAGTACTTC. Translating it yields CASTRGSGSYEQYF.

Within the sample, this clonotype is medium-sized. This chain joins TRBV13 and TRBJ2-1; maybe TRBD2 (5 bases). The germline V gene encodes CDR1 PRHDT and CDR2 FYEKMQ (reference sequence). The CDR3 has 14 amino acids. V was clipped by 2 bases and J by 7 bases, with 12 bases between them. This CDR3 is CASSLIEGVNEQFF. CDR3 in DNA: TGTGCCAGCAGCTTAATTGAGGGTGTGAATGAGCAGTTCTTC.

This clonotype has only a few counts. V is TRBV6-1 and J is TRBJ1-4, with D possibly TRBD1 on 5 matching bases. CDR1 and CDR2 from the germline V gene are MNHNS and SASEGT. This CDR3 is built from 15 residues. Trimming removed 2 bases from V and 7 bases from J, with 14 bases in between. Here the CDR3 reads CASSEFGGMGEKLFF. The CDR3 nucleotides are TGTGCCAGCAGTGAATTTGGGGGTATGGGTGAAAAACTGTTTTTT.